The present TCR beta chain was sequenced within a study of CD8 T cells in ankylosing spondylitis (dated by TCRdb to 2016 to 2017). Study-wide context: T cell receptor beta repertoires were profiled in healthy donors and ankylosing spondylitis patients so that disease-linked TCR variants could be found. The full study cohort comprised approximately 23 ankylosing spondylitis patients and some 110 healthy donors. Samples of peripheral blood were taken, and for ankylosing spondylitis patients, synovial fluid was collected as well.

Including cysteine and phenylalanine, the CDR3 has 15 amino acids. This entry keeps only the CDR3 DNA: 45 bases, framed from base 1. V is cut back by 5 bases and J by 3 bases, with 7 bases in the junction unmatched. From a lookup of the germline V gene, CDR1 and CDR2 are SGHRS and YFSETQ. Regarding this clonotype: The target of this receptor is not known. Nothing much larger sits one base from this clone, and base qualities are not available.

The instrument was an Illumina HiSeq 2500. Quantitative 5'-RACE with molecular barcodes was used to prepare TCR beta libraries. Concerning the study's data processing: A new computational method, built on a probabilistic model of VDJ rearrangement, was used to identify disease-linked TCR variants. TCRdb itself trimmed the public reads at Q25 with fastp, ran MiXCR and retained productive beta chains. Rows are unified per CDR3 protein, each entry keeping the most common DNA and genes. TCRdb, not the original authors, processed these V and J calls. The sample yields 120,000 or so distinct CDR3 sequences; roughly 13% were counted once. The ten most abundant clones make up around 3% of the sample. General conclusions and limits of the study: The disease-linked clones had a CD8+ phenotype and were found at relatively low frequencies in peripheral blood. Some of the motif variants had been reported before in the synovial fluid and blood of reactive arthritis patients, a finding that suggests common disease-initiation mechanisms. The disease-linked clones were reported as significantly enriched in matched synovial fluid samples from ankylosing spondylitis patients. Blood from ankylosing spondylitis patients appeared to be characterized by a TCR beta motif composed of under ten highly homologous amino acid variants.

Sequencing was carried out using blood, either unsorted or a sorted T cell fraction (not recorded which). The chain couples TRBV5-1 to TRBJ2-3; the junction holds 9 bases that match TRBD2. The clonotype originates from a female donor with ankylosing spondylitis or in good health (not recorded which). Here is the DNA: TGCGCCAGCAGAAAGACTAGCGGAGGAACAGATACGCAGTATTTT. Translated, it gives CASRKTSGGTDTQYF.